This TCR beta chain stems from a study of blood T cell repertoires in COVID-19 (dated by TCRdb to the early 2020s). General notes on the study: Samples from collaborators originated in the United States, Italy and Spain and spanned both the acute and convalescent phases of COVID-19. The material from the prospective study consisted of cDNA or gDNA derived from T cells, B-cell-depleted T cells, or PBMCs. The dataset comprised deeply sampled blood TCRbeta repertoires from subjects exposed to, actively infected with, or recovered from COVID-19. The repertoires were released in a freely available public database meant as a resource for research on the immune response to SARS-CoV-2. The samples were drawn from the first 160 participants of the ongoing ImmuneRACE study and from over 950 subjects provided by 6 global collaborators. A de-identified subject ID, COVID-19 status, age in years and sex were almost always included in the sample metadata. HLA class I and class II types, where available, came from metadata supplied by the sample provider rather than from assay-based typing. General findings and caveats noted by the study authors: How much clinical and demographic metadata was included differed by source and by participant, and the metadata was provided uncurated.

TCRbeta CDR3 regions were amplified from genomic DNA by means of the immunoSEQ Assay, a bias-controlled multiplex PCR. The original methods were these. The number of nucleated cells in each sample was estimated by amplification of reference gene primers within the assay. To quantify the absolute abundance of each unique TCRbeta CDR3 rearrangement, sequence reads were collapsed and filtered. For each sample, productive Simpson clonality was calculated as the square root of Simpson's diversity index across productive rearrangements. TCRdb took over this immuneACCESS table, retaining in-frame rearrangements with V and J assigned. Such tables are incomplete; in checked studies, under half of the missing clones stem from an unresolved V gene, and the remainder is unexplained. From that table come the V and J calls and clone size; the DNA was used to work out D and trimming. The sample yields approximately 74,000 clones; 85% to 90% were counted once. The ten largest clones represent 0.95% to 1.5% of the sample.

Concerning this clone: This clone's antigen is unknown. No much larger clonotype is one base removed from it; base qualities were not supplied.

The collaborating institutions used their own protocols to collect whole blood in K2EDTA tubes. Collaborator samples were shipped for TCRbeta analysis as frozen whole blood, isolated PBMCs, or DNA extracted from either sample type. The sample taken for sequencing was peripheral blood. This sequence was found in a woman in her sixties with acute or convalescent COVID-19.

The nucleotides are TGTGCCAGCAGCTTGGGCCCAACAGATGTCGAAAAACTGTTTTTT. This gives the protein CASSLGPTDVEKLFF. The chain links TRBV5-5 with TRBJ1-4; the D gene remains uncertain. CDR1 and CDR2 are read off the germline V gene (reference sequence) as SGHKS and YYEKEE. The CDR3, cysteine through phenylalanine, is 15 amino acids long. Just CDR3 DNA is preserved here, 45 bases in frame from base 1. Cut back by 0 bases and 8 bases, the V and J ends lie 14 bases apart.